These T cell receptor beta chains were read from a single sample in a study of regulatory T cells in long-lasting Graves disease. TCRdb passed the multiplex PCR reads through MiXCR, listing each CDR3 protein once. The table lists 250,000 to 300,000 distinct CDR3 sequences, 20% to 25% of them singletons. The sequences come from peripheral blood mononuclear cells (PBMCs), collected when the disease was refractory, from a patient treated with antithyroid drugs. These receptors all stem from a female donor with Graves disease. Each CDR3 is given with its conserved first and last residue. A D gene is named only where the DNA matches it firmly. Size is stated for part of the rows, as once, few or many counts, or as a class when the clone is expanded.

CDR3 protein: CASSYAGGGYEQYF
CDR3 DNA: TGTGCCAGCAGTTACGCGGGAGGAGGCTACGAGCAGTACTTC
CDR3 length: 14
D gene: TRBD2
J gene: TRBJ2-7
clone size: many
V gene: TRBV12-3/TRBV12-4

CDR3 protein: CAASAGFNTEAFF
CDR3 DNA: TGTGCCGCATCAGCAGGGTTTAACACTGAAGCTTTCTTT
CDR3 length: 13
D gene: .
J gene: TRBJ1-1
clone size: .
V gene: TRBV10-3

CDR3 protein: CAWSDRNYGYTF
CDR3 DNA: TGTGCCTGGAGCGACAGGAACTATGGCTACACCTTC
CDR3 length: 12
D gene: .
J gene: TRBJ1-2
clone size: many
V gene: TRBV30

CDR3 protein: CASRNIDSQETQYF
CDR3 DNA: TGTGCCAGCAGAAATATCGACAGCCAAGAGACCCAGTACTTC
CDR3 length: 14
D gene: .
J gene: TRBJ2-5
clone size: .
V gene: TRBV7-9

CDR3 protein: CASSPGLGYSNQETQYF
CDR3 DNA: TGTGCCAGCAGCCCCGGTCTTGGGTACTCCAACCAAGAGACCCAGTACTTC
CDR3 length: 17
D gene: .
J gene: TRBJ2-5
clone size: many
V gene: TRBV11-2

CDR3 protein: CASSVLSENIQYF
CDR3 DNA: TGTGCCAGCAGTGTTCTCTCCGAAAACATTCAGTACTTC
CDR3 length: 13
D gene: .
J gene: TRBJ2-4
clone size: many
V gene: TRBV2

CDR3 protein: CSAKETRNYGYTF
CDR3 DNA: TGCAGTGCTAAAGAGACAAGGAACTATGGCTACACCTTC
CDR3 length: 13
D gene: .
J gene: TRBJ1-2
clone size: few
V gene: TRBV20-1

CDR3 protein: CSTRRTGDPEQYF
CDR3 DNA: TGCAGTACTAGACGGACAGGGGATCCCGAGCAGTACTTC
CDR3 length: 13
D gene: TRBD1
J gene: TRBJ2-7
clone size: .
V gene: TRBV20-1

CDR3 protein: CASSLESEGMEEKLFF
CDR3 DNA: TGTGCCAGCAGCTTAGAGTCTGAGGGAATGGAAGAAAAACTGTTTTTT
CDR3 length: 16
D gene: .
J gene: TRBJ1-4
clone size: few
V gene: TRBV13

CDR3 protein: CASSLWGTYNSGANVLTF
CDR3 DNA: TGTGCCAGCAGCTTATGGGGGACATACAACTCTGGGGCCAACGTCCTGACTTTC
CDR3 length: 18
D gene: .
J gene: TRBJ2-6
clone size: many
V gene: TRBV7-2

CDR3 protein: CASSEVVGINNIQYF
CDR3 DNA: TGTGCCAGCAGTGAAGTAGTGGGCATTAATAACATTCAGTACTTC
CDR3 length: 15
D gene: .
J gene: TRBJ2-4
clone size: .
V gene: TRBV6-1

CDR3 protein: CASSDGLGGYTF
CDR3 DNA: TGTGCCAGCAGTGATGGGTTGGGTGGCTACACCTTC
CDR3 length: 12
D gene: .
J gene: TRBJ1-2
clone size: many
V gene: TRBV12-3/TRBV12-4

CDR3 protein: CASSSRGASPLHF
CDR3 DNA: TGTGCCAGCAGCTCTAGGGGGGCTTCACCCCTCCACTTT
CDR3 length: 13
D gene: .
J gene: TRBJ1-6
clone size: many
V gene: TRBV7-2

CDR3 protein: CSASRVGTANYGYTF
CDR3 DNA: TGCAGTGCTTCCCGTGTCGGGACCGCTAACTATGGCTACACCTTC
CDR3 length: 15
D gene: .
J gene: TRBJ1-2
clone size: few
V gene: TRBV20-1

CDR3 protein: CASSLAEGGGLEQFF
CDR3 DNA: TGTGCCAGCAGCTTAGCGGAGGGGGGAGGGCTTGAGCAGTTCTTC
CDR3 length: 15
D gene: .
J gene: TRBJ2-1
clone size: .
V gene: TRBV7-2

CDR3 protein: CASSSGAVTSNQPQHF
CDR3 DNA: TGTGCCAGCAGTTCAGGGGCAGTAACTAGCAATCAGCCCCAGCATTTT
CDR3 length: 16
D gene: .
J gene: TRBJ1-5
clone size: many
V gene: TRBV28

CDR3 protein: CASSFGPWGEQYF
CDR3 DNA: TGTGCCAGCAGTTTCGGCCCCTGGGGGGAGCAGTACTTC
CDR3 length: 13
D gene: .
J gene: TRBJ2-7
clone size: many
V gene: TRBV28

CDR3 protein: CASNTAGGAYEQYF
CDR3 DNA: TGTGCCAGCAATACAGCGGGGGGGGCCTACGAGCAGTACTTC
CDR3 length: 14
D gene: TRBD2
J gene: TRBJ2-7
clone size: .
V gene: TRBV12-3/TRBV12-4

CDR3 protein: CASKGPNQPQHF
CDR3 DNA: TGTGCCAGCAAGGGTCCAAATCAGCCCCAGCATTTT
CDR3 length: 12
D gene: .
J gene: TRBJ1-5
clone size: many
V gene: TRBV28

CDR3 protein: CASSAFSGAYEQYF
CDR3 DNA: TGTGCCAGCAGTGCTTTCTCGGGGGCCTACGAGCAGTACTTC
CDR3 length: 14
D gene: .
J gene: TRBJ2-7
clone size: many
V gene: TRBV2

CDR3 protein: CASTTGTAGNSPLHF
CDR3 DNA: TGTGCCAGCACCACCGGGACAGCGGGCAATTCACCCCTCCACTTT
CDR3 length: 15
D gene: TRBD1
J gene: TRBJ1-6
clone size: many
V gene: TRBV7-2

CDR3 protein: CASSLGSSGISNTGELFF
CDR3 DNA: TGTGCCAGCAGCTTAGGGTCTAGCGGGATCTCGAACACCGGGGAGCTGTTTTTT
CDR3 length: 18
D gene: TRBD2
J gene: TRBJ2-2
clone size: few
V gene: TRBV7-2

CDR3 protein: CASSLMTDNEQFF
CDR3 DNA: TGTGCCAGCAGCCTAATGACAGACAATGAGCAGTTCTTC
CDR3 length: 13
D gene: .
J gene: TRBJ2-1
clone size: .
V gene: TRBV7-9

CDR3 protein: CASSILNRGRETQYF
CDR3 DNA: TGTGCCAGCAGTATTCTCAACAGGGGGCGAGAGACCCAGTACTTC
CDR3 length: 15
D gene: TRBD1
J gene: TRBJ2-5
clone size: many
V gene: TRBV7-8

CDR3 protein: CASSLTPPEQYF
CDR3 DNA: TGTGCCAGCAGTCTAACCCCGCCTGAGCAGTACTTC
CDR3 length: 12
D gene: .
J gene: TRBJ2-7
clone size: many
V gene: TRBV12-3/TRBV12-4

CDR3 protein: CAISATKGETQYF
CDR3 DNA: TGTGCCATCTCCGCCACGAAGGGGGAGACCCAGTACTTC
CDR3 length: 13
D gene: .
J gene: TRBJ2-5
clone size: .
V gene: TRBV10-3

CDR3 protein: CATSDLRRGSSYNEQFF
CDR3 DNA: TGTGCCACCAGTGATTTAAGGAGGGGGTCATCCTACAATGAGCAGTTCTTC
CDR3 length: 17
D gene: .
J gene: TRBJ2-1
clone size: few
V gene: TRBV24-1

CDR3 protein: CASKAGNPGELFF
CDR3 DNA: TGCGCCAGCAAGGCAGGGAACCCCGGGGAGCTGTTTTTT
CDR3 length: 13
D gene: .
J gene: TRBJ2-2
clone size: .
V gene: TRBV5-1

CDR3 protein: CASSPGEGDEQYF
CDR3 DNA: TGTGCCAGCAGTCCGGGTGAGGGGGACGAGCAGTACTTC
CDR3 length: 13
D gene: .
J gene: TRBJ2-7
clone size: many
V gene: TRBV12-3/TRBV12-4